This T cell receptor beta chain appears in the sequencing data of a study of PD-1 blockade in mismatch repair-deficient tumors (dated 2017 in TCRdb). Regarding the study in general: Between late 2013 and September 2016, more than 75 consecutive patients with over ten mismatch repair-deficient cancer types, all previously treated and progressing, were enrolled in the trial. Tumor-associated T cell clones were tracked in the peripheral blood of patients responding to PD-1 blockade by deep sequencing of TCR CDR3 regions.

Study-wide findings and limitations: Tumor-resident clones, often undetectable in blood before treatment, expanded rapidly after pembrolizumab and then contracted, generally before radiologic responses.

The time point label for this specimen denotes: peripheral blood before pembrolizumab. Mismatch repair deficiency was established in every enrolled patient by polymerase chain reaction or immunohistochemistry. TCR sequencing was carried out for a few patients who responded to pembrolizumab therapy. The phase II trial prospectively tested pembrolizumab PD-1 blockade in advanced mismatch repair-deficient cancers regardless of tissue of origin. Peripheral blood T cell samples were collected serially, before PD-1 blockade began and at several time points afterward. Blood sampling times were expressed in weeks after the first pembrolizumab dose. The germline V gene yields SGHVS for CDR1 and FQNEAQ for CDR2. The CDR3 runs 15 residues from the cysteine to the phenylalanine. Only the CDR3 DNA is retained, 45 bases long and in frame from the first base. V is clipped by 7 bases and J by 0 bases, and the sequence between their germline boundaries is 12 bases long.

On this clone: What this receptor recognizes is not known. One base away there is no much larger clone; base qualities are not given.

The method behind the library was the immunoSEQ multiplex PCR assay. TCRdb carries this immuneACCESS record with in-frame sequences only. Its versions omit some clonotypes, under half of them owing to an unresolved V gene in the studies checked, with the rest unexplained. The sample yields fewer than 60,000 clones; around 77% were counted once. Of the sample, less than 3.5% falls within the top ten clones. The sequence links TRBV7-8 to TRBJ1-4; the D segment cannot be called with confidence. This sequence originates from an adult with mismatch repair-deficient cancer. The material was PBMCs, obtained before pembrolizumab treatment. The nucleotide sequence is given as TGTGCCAGCACCCCAGACCTTGCAACTAATGAAAAACTGTTTTTT. It encodes CASTPDLATNEKLFF. The full variable domain, completed from the reference TRBV7-8 and TRBJ1-4 proteins outside the CDR3, reads GAGVSQSPRYKVAKRGQDVALRCDPISGHVSLFWYQQALGQGPEFLTYFQNEAQLDKSGLPSDRFFAERPEGSVSTLKIQRTQQEDSAVYLCASTPDLATNEKLFFGSGTQLSVL.